This T cell receptor (beta chain) originates from a study of identical twins. Study-level results: Out-of-frame alpha sequences shared by twins showed excess low generation probability. Insertions were fewer in abundant cord blood beta clonotypes, whereas memory repertoires showed none of this pattern.

This clonotype came up a few times. The antigen is not known. TCRdb reprocessed the 5' RACE reads via MiXCR and lists one record per CDR3 protein. In the table there are 500,000 to 650,000 distinct CDR3 sequences, 20% to 25% of which are singletons. Trimming removed 5 bases at V and 4 bases at J, with 18 bases between. The CDR3 runs 15 residues. Germline V gene lookup returns CDR1 DFQATT and CDR2 SNEGSKA (reference sequence). These same records also appear under a second study, on yellow fever vaccine responses in identical twins.

The clonotype originates from a woman younger than 30 in good health. Sequenced material: CD4+ T cells sorted from blood. V gene TRBV20-1 combines with J gene TRBJ1-5, with D perhaps TRBD1 (5 bases). The CDR3 sequence: CSALGLVQGNQPQHF. CDR3 coding DNA: TGCAGTGCTCTAGGCCTTGTGCAGGGTAATCAGCCCCAGCATTTT.